This T cell receptor (beta chain) was sequenced in a study of shared clonotypes between healthy human individuals. Turning to the study itself: Donor composition was a couple of women and three men, aged 18 to 49.

The ends were cut back, 4 bases at V and 2 bases at J, with 16 bases in the middle. The CDR3 consists of 15 residues. Germline V gene lookup returns CDR1 SGHRS and CDR2 YFSETQ. General observations from the study: Clonotype sharing among donors was thought likely to change with sequencing depth.

Comments on this clone: What it recognizes is unknown.

The protocol was immunoSEQ multiplex PCR, while the TCRdb copy is restricted to in-frame clones and leaves out a portion. The table records a few million clones, approximately 93% of them present only once. The genes are TRBV5-1 and TRBJ2-7; D perhaps matches TRBD2 (6 bases). What was sequenced was naive CD4+ T cells from PBMCs. Regarding subset: CD45RA+ positively selected. The source of this sequence is a man aged 18 to 30 in good health. Some clones in this sample may be carry-over from other donors' samples. CDR3 coding DNA: TGCGCCAGCAGCCAGATACCGGGAGCCCCCTACGAGCAGTACTTC. It specifies CASSQIPGAPYEQYF.